Listed here are 16 T cell receptor beta chains from one sample, sequenced in a study of PD-1 blockade in classical Hodgkin lymphoma. Brentuximab vedotin exposure varied among the patients, all of whom had relapsed after autologous stem cell transplantation. Sequencing used immunoSEQ multiplex PCR; TCRdb keeps in-frame clones, though not all of them. Of 150,000 or so clones in the sample, around 73% were seen once. The input for sequencing was peripheral blood mononuclear cells (PBMCs), taken before the second cycle of nivolumab. These receptors were taken from a human donor with classical Hodgkin lymphoma.

The CDR3 sequence: CASSFPRRGWGLQPQHF. The CDR3 region has the DNA TGTGCCAGCAGTTTCCCCCGGAGGGGATGGGGCCTTCAGCCCCAGCATTTT. The rearrangement joins TRBV28 to TRBJ1-5; weak D call: TRBD1 (5 bases). V was pared by 3 bases and J by 6 bases, with 21 bases between. In germline, CDR1 is MDHEN, CDR2 SYDVKM. The CDR3 is 17 amino acids.

CDR3 sequence: CASSSGVGRGSQPQHF. The CDR3 DNA reads as TGTGCCAGCAGCTCAGGGGTGGGAAGGGGGTCTCAGCCCCAGCATTTT. The chain employs TRBV7-9 and TRBJ1-5, with TRBD1 as a possible D gene (6 bases). CDR3 length: 16 amino acids. Between the trimmed V and J ends, which lost 4 bases and 6 bases, there was a span of 19 bases. Germline CDR1 SEHNR, CDR2 FQNEAQ (reference sequence).

As DNA, the CDR3 is TGTGCCAGCAGCCCTCAGGGGGGCCAGGGTCAGCCCCAGCATTTT. It encodes CASSPQGGQGQPQHF. The chain recombines TRBV7-9 with TRBJ1-5; 7 positions agree with TRBD1. With 5 bases clipped from V and 6 bases from J, the junction kept 10 bases outside the gene matches. The germline V gene encodes CDR1 SEHNR and CDR2 FQNEAQ (reference sequence). The CDR3 totals 15 residues.

The genes are TRBV19 and TRBJ2-5; D is possibly TRBD1 (5 bases). This CDR3 has 14 residues. Germline V gene sequence: CDR1 LNHDA, CDR2 SQIVND (reference sequence). V lost 5 bases and J 2 bases, leaving 12 bases between the germline ends. CDR3 amino acids: CASSRDRQQETQYF. The CDR3 region has the DNA TGTGCCAGTAGTCGAGACAGACAGCAAGAGACCCAGTACTTC.

V gene TRBV18 combines with J gene TRBJ1-3; D is perhaps TRBD1 (6 bases). The CDR3 covers 16 residues. The germline V and J ends were trimmed by 3 bases and 0 bases, with 12 bases remaining between them. Germline V gene sequence: CDR1 KGHSH, CDR2 LQKENI. This CDR3 reads CASSPLSGASGNTIYF. The DNA for the CDR3 is TGTGCCAGCTCACCGCTCTCAGGGGCCTCTGGAAACACCATATATTTT.

This clone was counted a few times. The genes are TRBV6-5 and TRBJ1-1; 9 nucleotides line up with TRBD1. V trimming: 5 bases; J trimming: 4 bases; junction bases outside the gene matches: 8. Looked up from germline, CDR1 is MNHEY and CDR2 is SVGAGI. The CDR3 length is 15 residues. CDR3 region: CASSTRDRDSTEAFF. The CDR3, as DNA: TGTGCCAGCAGTACCCGGGACAGGGATTCCACTGAAGCTTTCTTT.

The rearrangement uses TRBV18 and TRBJ2-5; 9 bases map to TRBD1. The CDR3 runs 15 residues. V shed 3 bases, J shed 5 bases, and the junction held 7 bases outside the gene matches. Germline V lookup: CDR1 KGHSH, CDR2 LQKENI. The chain's CDR3 is CASSPQGTGMETQYF. The CDR3 region has the DNA TGTGCCAGCTCACCCCAGGGGACAGGGATGGAGACCCAGTACTTC. Full variable domain (outside the CDR3, taken from reference TRBV18 and TRBJ2-5): NAGVMQNPRHLVRRRGQEARLRCSPMKGHSHVYWYRQLPEEGLKFMVYLQKENIIDESGMPKERFSAEFPKEGPSILRIQQVVRGDSAAYFCASSPQGTGMETQYFGPGTRLLVL.

With respect to this clone: A read error may explain this, as a much larger clone is one base away. At the DNA level, this CDR3 is encoded by other sequences in the same sample as well. This chain joins TRBV28 and TRBJ1-5, with no clear D. The CDR3 consists of 15 residues. The V and J ends lost 9 bases and 1 base respectively, with 16 bases between them. Germline assignment: CDR1 MDHEN and CDR2 SYDVKM. This chain's CDR3 is CASRPRTASNQPQHF. CDR3 bases: TGTGCCAGTAGACCCCGGACGGCCAGCAATCAGCCCCAGCATTTT.

The chain links TRBV6-1 to TRBJ2-2; a weak D match, TRBD2 (5 bases). V lost 0 bases to trimming and J lost 1 base, with 6 bases between them. This CDR3 is built from 15 residues. The germline gives CDR1 MNHNS, CDR2 SASEGT. CDR3 amino acids: CASSEASVNTGELFF. CDR3 nucleotide sequence: TGTGCCAGCAGTGAAGCTAGCGTGAACACCGGGGAGCTGTTTTTT.

The V call is TRBV7-9, the J call TRBJ2-5; D gene ambiguous. Trimming removed 8 bases from V and 1 base from J, with 11 bases in between. This CDR3 has 13 residues. The germline gives CDR1 SEHNR, CDR2 FQNEAQ (reference sequence). CDR3 sequence: CASAVYSQETQYF. CDR3 bases: TGTGCCAGCGCTGTATACTCCCAAGAGACCCAGTACTTC. Filled out from reference TRBV7-9 and TRBJ2-5, the complete variable domain reads DTGVSQNPRHKITKRGQNVTFRCDPISEHNRLYWYRQTLGQGPEFLTYFQNEAQLEKSRLLSDRFSAERPKGSFSTLEIQRTEQGDSAMYLCASAVYSQETQYFGPGTRLLVL.

The chain carries TRBV19 and TRBJ2-3; D is unclear. The CDR3 consists of 13 residues. Looked up from germline, CDR1 is LNHDA and CDR2 is SQIVND (reference sequence). Trimming stripped 10 bases from V and 1 base from J, with 12 bases between. CDR3 in DNA: TGTGCCACCTCAGAAACTCGCACAGATACGCAGTATTTT. The encoded protein is CATSETRTDTQYF.

V is TRBV7-7 and J is TRBJ2-2; D remains unclear. The length of the CDR3 is 14 residues. V was clipped by 3 bases and J by 0 bases, with 5 bases between them. The germline gives CDR1 SSHAT, CDR2 FNYEAQ (reference sequence). The CDR3 nucleotides are TGTGCCAGCAGCTTTCAGGCGAACACCGGGGAGCTGTTTTTT. It encodes CASSFQANTGELFF.

The J gene is TRBJ1-1, the V gene TRBV23-1; the D gene is possibly TRBD1 (5 bases). TRBV23-1 is assigned to the ORF class and has an uncertain function. V was clipped by 4 bases and J by 0 bases, with 27 bases between them. This CDR3 has 20 residues. The CDR3 DNA is TGCGCCAGCAGTCCCTGTCATGTTTTCAGGGACCTCTATCTGAACACTGAAGCTTTCTTT. Protein product: CASSPCHVFRDLYLNTEAFF.

The chain joins TRBV4-1 to TRBJ1-1; no definite D call. CDR3 length: 14 amino acids. From germline, CDR1 is MGHRA and CDR2 YSYEKL. V was shortened by 1 base and J by 3 bases, with 9 bases between the two germline ends. The CDR3 region has the DNA TGCGCCAGCAGCCAAGTTGAACTGTACACTGAAGCTTTCTTT. Translating gives CASSQVELYTEAFF.

The V and J genes are TRBV19 and TRBJ2-7; 10 nucleotides match TRBD2. Germline-derived CDR1 and CDR2 are LNHDA and SQIVND (reference sequence). The CDR3 consists of 15 residues. V was clipped by 5 bases and J by 0 bases; unmatched bases: 4. As DNA, the CDR3 is TGTGCCAGTAGTGCAACTAGCGGGGTCTCCTACGAGCAGTACTTC. Its translation is CASSATSGVSYEQYF. The full variable domain, with the rest looked up from reference TRBV19 and TRBJ2-7, is DGGITQSPKYLFRKEGQNVTLSCEQNLNHDAMYWYRQDPGQGLRLIYYSQIVNDFQKGDIAEGYSVSREKKESFPLTVTSAQKNPTAFYLCASSATSGVSYEQYFGPGTRLTVT.

This rearrangement joins TRBV4-1 to TRBJ1-1, with D hard to call. Deletions cut 0 bases from V and 2 bases from J, with 7 bases between. The CDR3 extends over 14 amino acids. Germline lookup yields CDR1 MGHRA and CDR2 YSYEKL. CDR3 protein: CASSQESTNTEAFF. CDR3 bases: TGCGCCAGCAGCCAAGAGTCCACCAACACTGAAGCTTTCTTT.